This T cell receptor (beta chain) was retrieved from a study of T cells in Graves' hyperthyroidism and ophthalmopathy. Study-wide background: The authors collected peripheral blood at initial diagnosis, before any treatment. Study conclusions and caveats: Model-based prediction identified ophthalmopathy a median around 6.5 months prior to its onset.

Subjects with ophthalmopathy showed a Clinical Activity Score no lower than 3, a NOSPECS grade no lower than 4, and a duration shorter than 3 months. Amplification targeted TCR beta CDR3 regions from RNA transcripts. The primer set for the first-round RT-PCR of the TCR CDR3 was HTBI. A single record per CDR3 protein comes from TCRdb applying MiXCR to the multiplex PCR reads. The repertoire consists of hundreds of thousands of distinct CDR3 sequences, with roughly 14% occurring once and the leading ten covering about 13%. Remarks on this clonotype: Its target is unknown.

The CDR3 has 14 amino acids. V lost 0 bases, J lost 5 bases, and 13 bases lay in between. Germline V lookup: CDR1 DFQATT, CDR2 SNEGSKA (reference sequence). The rearrangement links TRBV20-1 to TRBJ2-5; D is perhaps TRBD1 (5 bases). The sample comprised blood. The clonotype originates from a man aged 18 to 29 with Graves' ophthalmopathy. CDR3 protein: CSAREDRGWETQYF. CDR3 nucleotides: TGCAGTGCTAGAGAAGACAGAGGTTGGGAGACCCAGTACTTC.